This T cell receptor (beta chain) was recorded in a study of T-cell memory formation after mild COVID-19. This clonotype was seen only a few times. Its cognate antigen is unknown. Points from the study as a whole: Clones that contracted from day 15 to 85 had balanced CD4/CD8; later expanders were CD4+ biased.

The TCR alpha and TCR beta cDNA libraries, bearing sample barcodes and UMIs, were generated by 5'RACE using constant-segment primers. Each CDR3 protein is one row after TCRdb ran MiXCR on the 5' RACE reads. The data show 150,000 to 200,000 distinct CDR3 sequences, around a third seen once. Trimming took 1 base from V and 1 from J; bases not matched to a gene: 3. Per germline, CDR1 SQVTM and CDR2 ANQGSEA. The CDR3 is made up of 14 amino acids. The specimen sequenced was PBMCs or a T cell subset sorted from them (not recorded which). The chain combines TRBV29-1 with TRBJ2-7; 8 bases are a match to TRBD2. The source is an adult woman who had mild COVID-19 (a few samples of this study predate the infection). Cell type and time point are not known. The CDR3 is CSVEVASGSYEQYF. The CDR3 nucleotides are TGCAGCGTTGAAGTGGCTAGCGGGTCCTACGAGCAGTACTTC.